This T cell receptor (beta chain) was obtained from a study of blood T cell repertoires in COVID-19. Study as a whole: Specimens from acute and convalescent COVID-19 originated in the United States, Italy and Spain. T cells, B-cell-depleted T cells, or PBMCs provided the cDNA or gDNA that served as material.

From germline, CDR1 is MDHEN and CDR2 SYDVKM. The CDR3 is made up of 15 amino acids. The V end lost 2 bases, the J end lost 4 bases, and 9 bases lay between the germline ends. In the original workflow: Reference gene primer amplification yielded estimated nucleated cell counts. Generated by immunoSEQ multiplex PCR, the TCRdb table keeps only in-frame clones and is missing some. The DNA was the basis for D and trimming; V, J and clone size are from that table. The table shows 110,000 to 150,000 clones, with around 89% occurring only once. The specimen sequenced was peripheral blood. The receptor was derived from a man aged 60 to 75 with active or convalescent COVID-19. The chain combines TRBV28 with TRBJ1-6; D gene uncertain. In DNA form, the CDR3 reads TGTGCCAGCAGTTTACAGGCAGGTTATAATTCACCCCTCCACTTT. It is translated as CASSLQAGYNSPLHF.